Given below is one T cell receptor (beta chain) in context. No antigen is known for it. The sample comes from a study of vaccination effects on CD4 cells after COVID-19. The assay was immunoSEQ multiplex PCR, and TCRdb's table has in-frame clones only and misses some. The sample includes approximately 70,000 clones, 73% of them seen just once. CDR3 length equals 13 residues. Germline values: CDR1 SGHNT, CDR2 YYREEE (reference sequence). V was shortened by 0 bases and J by 8 bases, with 9 bases between the two germline ends. Antigen-specific CD4+ T cells expanded by the ViraFEST assay with viral peptide pools were then sequenced. Subsequent to a culture period of roughly 11 days, CD4+ T cells were isolated. SARS-CoV-2 infected the person between March and December 2020, as confirmed by PCR.

The source was CD4+ T cells from PBMCs cultured with HIV peptides, collected before COVID-19 vaccination. Subset reported: HIV-1 Nef peptide pool negative control/reference culture. The rearrangement uses TRBV5-4 and TRBJ2-1, with D maybe TRBD1 (5 bases). This receptor was identified in a human donor who had a prior SARS-CoV-2 infection. CDR3 sequence: CASSLDRNDEQFF. In nucleotides, the CDR3 is TGTGCCAGCAGCTTGGACAGGAACGATGAGCAGTTCTTC.